This passage covers 11 T cell receptor beta chains from one sample sequenced in a study of patients and donors after allogeneic stem cell transplantation (dated by TCRdb to about 2020). Receptor libraries were prepared by RT-PCR. Sequencing instrument: NextSeq 550. TCRdb reran the public reads through fastp at Q25 and MiXCR, keeping productive beta chains. Under each unique CDR3 protein, matching rows form one entry showing the most common genes and DNA. The sample table lists 20,000 to 30,000 distinct CDR3 sequences, 8.1% of them with a count of one. The ten largest clones add up to 45% to 60% of the sample. What was sequenced was blood, either unsorted or a sorted T cell fraction (not recorded which). Source of these receptors: a human donor who was either an allogeneic HSCT recipient or a stem cell or donor lymphocyte infusion donor (not recorded which). It is not recorded whose cells these are; they may come from a transplant donor.

The V gene is TRBV28, the J gene TRBJ2-7, with a tentative D call TRBD1 (6 bases). Germline assignment: CDR1 MDHEN and CDR2 SYDVKM. The V gene lost 3 bases and the J gene lost 4 bases, with 16 bases spanning the gap. The CDR3 covers 15 residues. The CDR3 DNA follows: TGTGCCAGCAGTTTCAAGGGCAGGGGTGGGTACGAGCAGTACTTC. This sequence encodes CASSFKGRGGYEQYF.

This clonotype was recorded at least ten times. The chain links TRBV15 to TRBJ1-3; D gene ambiguous. Germline loops: CDR1 LNHNV, CDR2 YYDKDF (reference sequence). V was trimmed by 3 bases and J by 0 bases, leaving 9 bases between them. CDR3 size: 15 residues. CDR3 in amino acids: CATSRTRGSGNTIYF. The CDR3 DNA is TGTGCCACCAGCAGGACACGAGGCTCTGGAAACACCATATATTTT. The variable domain in full, with the rest retrieved from reference TRBV15 and TRBJ1-3, is DAMVIQNPRYQVTQFGKPVTLSCSQTLNHNVMYWYQQKSSQAPKLLFHYYDKDFNNEADTPDNFQSRRPNTSFCFLDIRSPGLGDTAMYLCATSRTRGSGNTIYFGEGSWLTVV.

This clonotype came up a few times. CDR3 protein: CASSPTGYSYNEQFF. The DNA of the CDR3 is TGTGCCAGCAGCCCCACCGGATACTCCTACAATGAGCAGTTCTTC. This chain uses TRBV3-1 with TRBJ2-1; D ambiguous. Germline V lookup: CDR1 LGHDT, CDR2 YNNKEL (reference sequence). V shed 4 bases and J shed 0 bases, with 10 bases lying between them. The CDR3 length is 15 residues.

This clonotype was counted at least ten times. The chain carries TRBV7-2 and TRBJ1-4, with 7 bases matching TRBD1. CDR1 is SGHTA, CDR2 FQGNSA, per germline. V shed 5 bases and J 8 bases; nucleotides not matched to a gene: 8. CDR3 length equals 14 residues. The CDR3 DNA follows: TGTGCCAGCAGCCGACAGGGAGCAAGAGAAAAACTGTTTTTT. Translated: CASSRQGAREKLFF. The whole variable domain, filled in from reference TRBV7-2 and TRBJ1-4, reads GAGVSQSPSNKVTEKGKDVELRCDPISGHTALYWYRQSLGQGLEFLIYFQGNSAPDKSGLPSDRFSAERTGGSVSTLTIQRTQQEDSAVYLCASSRQGAREKLFFGSGTQLSVL.

This clonotype was seen repeatedly, ten times or more. The gene calls are TRBV5-1 and TRBJ2-4, with 7 bases fitting TRBD2. V was pared by 8 bases and J by 3 bases, with 5 bases of the junction left unmatched. CDR1 is SGHRS, CDR2 YFSETQ, per germline. The CDR3 runs 13 residues. The CDR3 loop is CASTGGNKNIQYF. The CDR3 region has the DNA TGCGCCAGTACCGGGGGGAACAAAAACATTCAGTACTTC.

This clonotype was seen at least ten times. V and J are TRBV10-3 and TRBJ1-2; 7 positions match TRBD1. Germline V gene data show CDR1 as ENHRY and CDR2 as SYGVKD. The CDR3 runs to 18 residues. V gave up 0 bases and J gave up 2 bases; unmatched junction bases: 12. The CDR3 is CAISESLLQGSRNYGYTF. CDR3 sequence (DNA): TGTGCCATCAGTGAGTCGTTGTTACAGGGGTCTCGCAACTATGGCTACACCTTC.

The genes are TRBV28 and TRBJ2-5; D call uncertain. V was trimmed by 5 bases and J by 3 bases, leaving 10 bases between them. The CDR3 is 13 residues long. Germline loops: CDR1 MDHEN, CDR2 SYDVKM. The CDR3 coding sequence is TGTGCCAGCAGTCCATCCTCTGAAGAGACCCAGTACTTC. This codes for CASSPSSEETQYF.

The chain joins TRBV6-5 to TRBJ1-1; 8 bases align to TRBD1. Trimming at V came to 0 bases and at J to 5 bases, leaving 8 bases not matched to a gene. The germline gives CDR1 MNHEY, CDR2 SVGAGI. This CDR3 has 16 residues. CDR3 loop: CASSYSGPQGATEAFF. Here the CDR3 DNA reads TGTGCCAGCAGTTACTCGGGCCCCCAGGGGGCGACTGAAGCTTTCTTT.

The chain has TRBV10-3 and TRBJ2-5; D gene uncertain. V was cut by 1 base and J by 0 bases, with 0 bases left in between. The CDR3 length is 12 residues. Looked up from germline, CDR1 is ENHRY and CDR2 is SYGVKD. The CDR3 DNA is TGTGCCATCAGTGAGTACCAAGAGACCCAGTACTTC. Translated: CAISEYQETQYF.

This clonotype has at least ten counts. V usage is TRBV18 and J usage is TRBJ1-2, with D perhaps TRBD1 (5 bases). Trimming left V 3 bases short and J 3 bases short, with 11 bases between. The CDR3 loop spans 14 amino acids. Germline V gives CDR1 KGHSH, CDR2 LQKENI. CDR3 region: CASSPTQAYYGYTF. The CDR3 coding sequence is TGTGCCAGCTCACCGACACAGGCCTACTATGGCTACACCTTC.

This clonotype was counted between two and nine times. This chain links TRBV7-9 with TRBJ2-5, with D unresolved. Per germline, CDR1 SEHNR and CDR2 FQNEAQ (reference sequence). V shed 5 bases and J shed 4 bases, with 8 bases lying between them. This CDR3 region has 12 residues. The CDR3 loop is CASSPQGETQYF. As DNA, the CDR3 is TGTGCCAGCAGCCCCCAAGGAGAGACCCAGTACTTC.